This TCR beta chain was sequenced during a study of blood T cell repertoires in COVID-19. Overall study context: Acute and convalescent COVID-19 specimens originated in the United States, Italy and Spain. T cells, B-cell-depleted T cells, or PBMCs supplied cDNA or gDNA.

V trimming: 5 bases; J trimming: 4 bases; junction bases outside the gene matches: 8. CDR3 size: 16 residues. Germline V gene sequence: CDR1 SEHNR, CDR2 FQNEAQ (reference sequence). Sequenced by immunoSEQ multiplex PCR; TCRdb stores in-frame clones only, minus some. The repertoire consists of under 150,000 clones, with about 75% occurring once and the leading ten covering 2.5% to 3%. This sequence originates from a woman in her fifties or sixties who had recovered from COVID-19. Sequencing used PBMCs or T cells enriched from blood (not recorded which). The chain uses TRBV7-9 and TRBJ2-1; 10 nucleotides align to TRBD2. The CDR3 reads CASSGSAGGPYNEQFF. DNA for the CDR3: TGTGCCAGCAGCGGCTCAGCGGGAGGGCCTTACAATGAGCAGTTCTTC.